A single sample is the source of the 4 T cell receptor beta chains below, sequenced in a study of T cell responses to AZD1222 COVID-19 vaccine. Method: immunoSEQ multiplex PCR; TCRdb's copy keeps in-frame clones and lacks some. Among approximately 100,000 clones, less than 90% were seen once, and the ten largest hold roughly 5.1%. This material consisted of peripheral blood, taken 28 days after the second AZD1222 dose. The receptors stem from an adult who received the AZD1222 COVID-19 vaccine.

The chain recombines TRBV24-1 with TRBJ2-3; TRBD1 or TRBD2 may be the D gene (5 bases each). Germline V gene lookup returns CDR1 KGHDR and CDR2 SFDVKD. V was shortened by 3 bases and J by 4 bases, with 13 bases between the two germline ends. The CDR3 runs to 15 residues. CDR3 region: CATSDVGGSADTQYF. The CDR3 DNA follows: TGTGCCACCAGTGATGTTGGGGGTAGTGCAGATACGCAGTATTTT.

The rearrangement joins TRBV14 to TRBJ1-2; the D gene is possibly TRBD1 (5 bases). V lost 2 bases and J 8 bases, leaving 15 bases between the germline ends. CDR3 length: 14 residues. Germline lookup yields CDR1 SGHDN and CDR2 FVKESK. CDR3 in amino acids: CASSQMDNVAGYTF. DNA for the CDR3: TGTGCCAGCAGCCAAATGGACAACGTTGCCGGCTACACCTTC.

The rearrangement joins TRBV3-1 (or the pseudogene TRBV3-2) to TRBJ2-3, with a possible D match to TRBD2 (5 bases). This CDR3 is built from 15 residues. Germline values: CDR1 LGHDT, CDR2 YNNKEL (reference sequence). V gave up 2 bases and J gave up 6 bases, with 15 bases separating them. CDR3 DNA sequence: TGTGCCAGCAGCCAAAGGAGCGGCCCGAGGGATACGCAGTATTTT. Translation gives CASSQRSGPRDTQYF.

This chain links TRBV19 with TRBJ1-2, with D possibly being TRBD1 (5 bases). Germline V lookup: CDR1 LNHDA, CDR2 SQIVND (reference sequence). This CDR3 contains 13 residues. The V and J ends lost 7 bases and 2 bases respectively, with 11 bases between them. The CDR3, as DNA: TGTGCCAGTACCCAGACAGCCAACTATGGCTACACCTTC. This codes for CASTQTANYGYTF.